One and the same sample provided the 21 T cell receptor beta chains below, sequenced in a study of T cells in Graves' hyperthyroidism and ophthalmopathy. Amplification of TCR beta CDR3 regions used RNA as the template. HTBI primers were employed in a first-round RT-PCR of the TCR CDR3. MiXCR was run by TCRdb on the multiplex PCR reads, yielding one entry per CDR3 protein. The sample contains some 350,000 distinct CDR3 sequences, more than 15% of which appear only once. Sequenced: blood. These receptors came from a woman younger than 30 with Graves' hyperthyroidism that later progressed to Graves' ophthalmopathy.

There are many counts of this clonotype. The chain uses TRBV2 and TRBJ2-1, with D unresolved. The CDR3 covers 13 residues. Germline V gives CDR1 SNHLY, CDR2 FYNNEI. V lost 7 bases and J lost 10, with 17 bases in between. The CDR3 is CASNGFLVWEQFF. Written as DNA, the CDR3 is TGTGCCAGCAACGGTTTCCTAGTATGGGAGCAGTTCTTC.

This clonotype was counted at least ten times. The DNA of the CDR3 is TGTGCCAGTACTGGGGAAACTACCTACGAGCAGTACTTC. As protein: CASTGETTYEQYF. The chain joins TRBV28 to TRBJ2-7, with D unclear. V lost 9 bases to trimming and J lost 2 bases, with 14 bases between them. The CDR3 spans 13 residues. CDR1 MDHEN and CDR2 SYDVKM come from the germline V gene.

The sample holds a few counts of this clonotype. CDR3 sequence reads: CASSSPFIGQPPGTQYF. In DNA, the CDR3 is TGTGCCAGCAGTTCCCCATTCATAGGACAGCCCCCGGGGACCCAGTACTTC. The V call is TRBV28, the J call TRBJ2-5, with D possibly matching TRBD1 (6 bases). Germline CDR1 and CDR2: MDHEN and SYDVKM. The CDR3 sequence is 17 residues long. V was shortened by 4 bases and J by 7 bases, with 25 bases between the two germline ends.

At least ten counts were recorded for this clonotype. CDR3 in amino acids: CASSQGGRSYNEQFF. DNA of the CDR3: TGTGCCAGCAGTCAAGGGGGCCGGTCCTACAATGAGCAGTTCTTC. The rearrangement joins TRBV6-1 to TRBJ2-1; 7 nucleotides match TRBD1. This CDR3 has 15 amino acids. J lost 1 base, V lost 5 bases, and 5 bases had no gene match. CDR1 and CDR2 (germline): MNHNS, SASEGT.

J is TRBJ2-5 and V is TRBV7-9, with TRBD2 matching 7 bases. In germline, CDR1 is SEHNR, CDR2 FQNEAQ (reference sequence). The CDR3 runs 15 residues. With V trimmed by 6 bases and J by 2 bases, 9 bases remained unmatched. DNA of the CDR3: TGTGCCAGCAGTTCACCCAGCGGGGTACAAGAGACCCAGTACTTC. The encoded protein is CASSSPSGVQETQYF.

Note on this clonotype: A much more abundant neighbour one base away suggests this may be a read error. V usage is TRBV6-5 and J usage is TRBJ2-5, with D tentatively TRBD1 (6 bases). Germline CDR1 is MNHEY and CDR2 is SVGAGI. The V gene lost 2 bases and the J gene lost 3 bases, with 7 bases spanning the gap. This CDR3 spans 13 amino acids. For the CDR3, the DNA is TGTGCCAGCAGTTACCACAGGGAAGAGACCCAGTACTTC. Encoded protein: CASSYHREETQYF.

The rearrangement joins TRBV6-5 to TRBJ1-3; tentative D call: TRBD1 (5 bases). The V and J ends lost 2 bases and 9 bases respectively, with 14 bases between them. The CDR3 sequence is 14 residues long. CDR1 and CDR2 from the germline V gene are MNHEY and SVGAGI. CDR3 protein: CASSYGDPRGTIYF. The DNA for the CDR3 is TGTGCCAGCAGTTACGGGGACCCCCGTGGCACCATATATTTT.

The chain employs TRBV27 and TRBJ2-7; D ambiguous. The CDR3 runs to 13 residues. Germline CDR1 is MNHEY and CDR2 is SMNVEV (reference sequence). Trimming removed 3 bases at V and 1 base at J, with 7 bases between. The CDR3 DNA reads TGTGCCAGCAGTTTTCGGCCATCCTACGAGCAGTACTTC. It encodes CASSFRPSYEQYF.

In regard to this clonotype: A much larger clone sits a single nucleotide away, making a read error possible. The chain combines TRBV5-1 with TRBJ2-1; D may be TRBD2 (5 bases). The CDR3 sequence is 13 residues long. In germline, CDR1 is SGHRS, CDR2 YFSETQ. Trimming removed 5 bases at V and 7 bases at J, with 13 bases between. The CDR3 here is CASRGVGLNEQFF. CDR3 coding DNA: TGCGCCAGCAGGGGAGTAGGTTTGAATGAGCAGTTCTTC.

This chain joins TRBV5-4 and TRBJ2-1; tentatively, D is TRBD2 (5 bases). Germline V gives CDR1 SGHNT, CDR2 YYREEE (reference sequence). This CDR3 spans 16 amino acids. V gave up 1 base and J gave up 2 bases, with 13 bases separating them. CDR3 nucleotide sequence: TGTGCCAGCAGCTTGAGTTTGGACTCCCCCTACAATGAGCAGTTCTTC. Translating it yields CASSLSLDSPYNEQFF.

This rearrangement joins TRBV5-6 to TRBJ2-3; TRBD2 is a possible D gene (6 bases). CDR3 size: 16 residues. Germline V CDR1 and CDR2: SGHDT, YYEEEE. Trimming took off 0 bases at V and 4 bases at J, with 15 bases between the two ends. CDR3 in DNA: TGTGCCAGCAGCTTGGGGGCGGGATTAACTCCAGATACGCAGTATTTT. Translation: CASSLGAGLTPDTQYF.

In its sample, this clonotype was seen a few times. It may be a read error: a sequence one base away is much more abundant. V gene TRBV3-1 combines with J gene TRBJ2-5; unclear D gene. Germline loops: CDR1 LGHDT, CDR2 YNNKEL (reference sequence). CDR3 size: 15 residues. As DNA, the CDR3 is TGTGCCAGCAACCGAAATAGGGCGCTCCAAGGGACCCAGTACTTC. Translated: CASNRNRALQGTQYF.

This clonotype has ten or more counts. V gene TRBV5-8 combines with J gene TRBJ2-5; D unresolved. This CDR3 comprises 13 residues. V was shortened by 6 bases and J by 1 base, with 10 bases between the two germline ends. Germline-derived CDR1 and CDR2 are SGHTS and YDEGEE. The CDR3 coding sequence is TGTGCCAGCAACGGTATGATCCAAGAGACCCAGTACTTC. The encoded protein is CASNGMIQETQYF.

This clonotype was counted a few times. The rearrangement uses TRBV2 and TRBJ2-7, with no clear D. Trimming took 7 bases from V and 4 from J, leaving 14 bases between them. Per germline, CDR1 SNHLY and CDR2 FYNNEI. The CDR3 is made up of 13 amino acids. In DNA, the CDR3 is TGTGCCAGCAATCACCGGAGAGTTTACGAGCAGTACTTC. Residues: CASNHRRVYEQYF.

The genes are TRBV24-1 and TRBJ2-5, with no clear D. This CDR3 is built from 9 residues. The germline CDR1 and CDR2 sequences are KGHDR and SFDVKD. V lost 6 bases and J 14 bases, leaving 9 bases between the germline ends. The CDR3 DNA reads as TGTGCCACCAGTCCCCCCCTTTACTTC. As protein: CATSPPLYF.

This clonotype was counted many times. The V and J genes are TRBV7-9 and TRBJ2-1, with 7 positions matching TRBD1. The CDR3 spans 14 residues. In germline, CDR1 is SEHNR, CDR2 FQNEAQ (reference sequence). The V and J ends lost 6 bases and 1 base, in that order; junction bases with no gene match: 3. The CDR3 is CASSDRASYNEQFF. CDR3 DNA sequence: TGTGCCAGCAGTGACAGGGCATCCTACAATGAGCAGTTCTTC.

This clonotype was counted many times. The chain's CDR3 is CAINLGGTEAFF. The CDR3 DNA sequence: TGTGCCATCAATCTGGGAGGCACTGAAGCTTTCTTT. The chain has TRBV10-3 and TRBJ1-1; no reliable D call. The CDR3 extends over 12 amino acids. CDR1 and CDR2 from the germline V gene are ENHRY and SYGVKD. V dropped 7 bases and J dropped 4 bases, with 10 bases sitting between them.

This clonotype was observed many times. The chain carries TRBV6-1 and TRBJ2-5, with TRBD1 identical over 12 bases. The CDR3 spans 14 residues. With 6 bases clipped from V and 5 bases from J, the junction kept 4 bases outside the gene matches. CDR1 is MNHNS and CDR2 is SASEGT in the germline V gene. DNA for the CDR3: TGTGCCAGCAGCGGGACAGGGGGCCGGGAGACCCAGTACTTC. It specifies CASSGTGGRETQYF.

This clonotype has a count of ten or more. The chain recombines TRBV28 with TRBJ1-2; TRBD1 matches 12 bases. The CDR3 runs 15 residues. Trimming removed 5 bases from V and 7 bases from J; junction bases left unmatched: 8. Germline-derived CDR1 and CDR2 are MDHEN and SYDVKM. CDR3 region: CASSLPGQGALGYTF. As DNA, the CDR3 is TGTGCCAGCAGTCTCCCGGGACAGGGGGCGCTTGGCTACACCTTC.

J is TRBJ2-4 and V is TRBV3-1; D possibly corresponds to TRBD1 (5 bases). CDR1 LGHDT and CDR2 YNNKEL come from the germline V gene (reference sequence). The CDR3 runs 15 residues. V lost 4 bases to trimming and J lost 0 bases, with 10 bases between them. The CDR3 region is CASSLTDLAKNIQYF. DNA for the CDR3: TGTGCCAGCAGCCTGACAGACCTAGCCAAAAACATTCAGTACTTC. Full variable domain (outside the CDR3, taken from reference TRBV3-1 and TRBJ2-4): DTAVSQTPKYLVTQMGNDKSIKCEQNLGHDTMYWYKQDSKKFLKIMFSYNNKELIINETVPNRFSPKSPDKAHLNLHINSLELGDSAVYFCASSLTDLAKNIQYFGAGTRLSVL.

V gene TRBV4-2 combines with J gene TRBJ2-3; 7 bases match TRBD2. With 0 bases clipped from V and 0 bases from J, the junction kept 6 bases outside the gene matches. Germline loops: CDR1 LGHNA, CDR2 YNFKEQ. The CDR3 is 17 residues long. For the CDR3, the DNA is TGTGCCAGCAGCCAAGATGGGGGGGGTTCCAGCACAGATACGCAGTATTTT. It translates to CASSQDGGGSSTDTQYF.